This is a list of T cell receptor beta chains from one sample in a study of cytomegalovirus exposure and HLA in healthy donors. The table came from immunoSEQ multiplex PCR; TCRdb's copy has only in-frame clones and leaves some out. The sample lists 120,000 or so clones; around 74% were seen once. Sequenced sample: PBMCs. These receptors originate from a man in his sixties in good health and CMV-seropositive. CDR3s include the opening cysteine and the closing phenylalanine or tryptophan. Fields, in order: V gene, clone size, CDR3 protein. The listing skips clone size in some rows; elsewhere it reads once, few, many or a size class.

V gene: TRBV30; clone size: NA; CDR3 protein: CAWSPSYSSYNEQFF
V gene: TRBV11-2; clone size: NA; CDR3 protein: CASSLWTSGGVKSTDTQYF
V gene: TRBV7-6; clone size: NA; CDR3 protein: CASSRGTVLSGSGNTIYF
V gene: TRBV2; clone size: medium-sized; CDR3 protein: CASSEDSNYEQYF
V gene: TRBV29-1; clone size: once; CDR3 protein: CSVEPGGNYGYTF
V gene: TRBV5-1; clone size: NA; CDR3 protein: CASSLAVTGGTEAFF
V gene: TRBV7-3; clone size: NA; CDR3 protein: CASSLNEAGEAFF
V gene: TRBV19; clone size: NA; CDR3 protein: CASSTRTGGSYEQYF
V gene: TRBV7-3; clone size: NA; CDR3 protein: CASSRVRGAYNEQFF
V gene: TRBV28; clone size: NA; CDR3 protein: CASSTGGRKGYGYTF
V gene: TRBV4-1; clone size: once; CDR3 protein: CASSFTGVTDTQYF
V gene: TRBV10-3; clone size: NA; CDR3 protein: CAISSGAKGTEAFF
V gene: TRBV7-9; clone size: NA; CDR3 protein: CASSFSSGRTGEQYF
V gene: TRBV11-2; clone size: NA; CDR3 protein: CASSVGTRGDEQYF
V gene: TRBV2; clone size: few; CDR3 protein: CASSGSGGNYEQYF
V gene: TRBV7-9; clone size: few; CDR3 protein: CASSLAGGRTGELFF
V gene: TRBV5-6; clone size: few; CDR3 protein: CASSSGTSGTDTQYF
V gene: TRBV5-4; clone size: once; CDR3 protein: CASSLESGGGYEQYF
V gene: TRBV7-9; clone size: NA; CDR3 protein: CASSLAVGREKLFF
V gene: TRBV27; clone size: NA; CDR3 protein: CASSPLGGRVNQPQHF
V gene: TRBV30; clone size: NA; CDR3 protein: CAWAAGLEGEQFF
V gene: TRBV19; clone size: NA; CDR3 protein: CASSPRGGQSNTGELFF
V gene: TRBV20-1; clone size: NA; CDR3 protein: CSASRGDEQFF
V gene: TRBV18; clone size: NA; CDR3 protein: CASSPGQGRNEQFF
V gene: TRBV7-8; clone size: NA; CDR3 protein: CASSLGQGFYNEQFF
V gene: TRBV30; clone size: NA; CDR3 protein: CASNRGPNSGANVLTF
V gene: TRBV7-3; clone size: NA; CDR3 protein: CASSAGSTDTQYF
V gene: TRBV19; clone size: NA; CDR3 protein: CASSSHTDTGELFF
V gene: TRBV2; clone size: NA; CDR3 protein: CASSEGDFEAFF
V gene: TRBV7-8; clone size: NA; CDR3 protein: CASSWGLEETQYF
V gene: TRBV2; clone size: NA; CDR3 protein: CASSANRGRETQYF
V gene: TRBV9; clone size: NA; CDR3 protein: CASSAGIYYGYTF
V gene: TRBV6-5; clone size: NA; CDR3 protein: CAVGQGNSPLHF
V gene: TRBV5-1; clone size: NA; CDR3 protein: CASSVGSGAPFLETQYF
V gene: TRBV9; clone size: NA; CDR3 protein: CASSIAGGVSYNEQFF
V gene: TRBV9; clone size: NA; CDR3 protein: CASSASSTWNTGELFF
V gene: TRBV6-5; clone size: NA; CDR3 protein: CASTPGGDTQYF
V gene: TRBV27; clone size: NA; CDR3 protein: CASSYPTGGGYEQYF
V gene: TRBV5-1; clone size: NA; CDR3 protein: CASSLGGLTWGAGAGDEQFF